The entry below describes one TCR beta chain. The data are from a study of shared T cell receptors in the human thymus. The assay was immunoSEQ multiplex PCR, and TCRdb's table has in-frame clones only and misses some. The sample has 540,000 or so clones; more than 75% are singletons. This CDR3 comprises 14 residues. Germline loops: CDR1 MNHEY, CDR2 SVGAGI. With 2 bases clipped from V and 6 bases from J, the junction kept 5 bases outside the gene matches. The same data also contributed to another study, on human thymus T cells. That work adds: Unrelated individuals were reported by related research to share highly overlapping thymic repertoires.

This clonotype was obtained from a boy younger than two with a congenital heart defect. Sequenced sample: thymocytes. The chain combines TRBV6-5 with TRBJ2-7; 9 bases align to TRBD2. The CDR3 DNA reads TGTGCCAGCAGTTACGGCGGGAGGGGGCCCGAGCAGTACTTC. It yields the protein CASSYGGRGPEQYF.